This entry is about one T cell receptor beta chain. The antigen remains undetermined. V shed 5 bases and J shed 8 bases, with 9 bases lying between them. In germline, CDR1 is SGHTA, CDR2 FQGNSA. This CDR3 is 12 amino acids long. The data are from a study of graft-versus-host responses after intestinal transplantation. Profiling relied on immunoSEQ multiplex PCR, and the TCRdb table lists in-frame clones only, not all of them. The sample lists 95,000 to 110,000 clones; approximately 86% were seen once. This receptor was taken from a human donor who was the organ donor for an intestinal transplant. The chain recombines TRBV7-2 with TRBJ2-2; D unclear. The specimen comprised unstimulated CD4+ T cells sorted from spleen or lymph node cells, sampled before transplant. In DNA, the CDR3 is TGTGCCAGCAGCGTAACCCATGGGGAGCTGTTTTTT. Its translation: CASSVTHGELFF.